This T cell receptor (beta chain) was recovered during a study of T-cell reconstitution after alpha-beta-depleted transplantation in children. Study-level findings and limits: Some patients' high day-60 TCRbeta diversity was attributed to recipient cells surviving conditioning. About two months after transplant, alpha-beta T cells reportedly came from several hundred expanded graft clones. It was newly produced T cells that mostly accounted for T-cell counts and diversity one year after transplant.

The CDR3 runs to 13 residues. V was pared by 5 bases and J by 7 bases, with 12 bases between. Ten or more counts support this clonotype. The antigen remains unidentified. Construction of the TCRbeta library involved unique molecular identifiers. TCRdb independently ran MiXCR on the PCR reads; one entry per CDR3 protein. The table lists just under 250,000 distinct CDR3 sequences, about 25% of them singletons. This specimen consisted of PBMCs, obtained before TCRalphabeta/CD19-depleted stem cell transplant. The J gene is TRBJ1-5, the V gene TRBV12-3 or TRBV12-4, with a possible D match to TRBD1 (6 bases). The origin of this receptor is a girl aged 2-9 years with Fanconi anemia, due to receive a stem cell transplant. The CDR3 coding sequence is TGTGCCAGCAGTCCTAGACAGGTCCAGCCCCAGCATTTT. Protein product: CASSPRQVQPQHF.